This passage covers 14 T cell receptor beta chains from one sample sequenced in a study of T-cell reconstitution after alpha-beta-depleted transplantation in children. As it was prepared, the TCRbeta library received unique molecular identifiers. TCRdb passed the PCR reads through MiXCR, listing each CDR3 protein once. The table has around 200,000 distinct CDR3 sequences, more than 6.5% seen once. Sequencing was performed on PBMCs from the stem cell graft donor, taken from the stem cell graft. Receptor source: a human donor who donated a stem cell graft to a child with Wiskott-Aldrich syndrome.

CDR3 nucleotides: TGCAGTGGACTAGGTCGGATTGGGTGGGGAGGCGATCAGCCCCAGCATTTT. This gives the protein CSGLGRIGWGGDQPQHF. The V call is TRBV20-1, the J call TRBJ1-5, with D uncertain. The germline V and J ends were trimmed by 7 bases and 5 bases, with 27 bases remaining between them. This CDR3 is built from 17 residues. CDR1 and CDR2 from the germline V gene are DFQATT and SNEGSKA (reference sequence).

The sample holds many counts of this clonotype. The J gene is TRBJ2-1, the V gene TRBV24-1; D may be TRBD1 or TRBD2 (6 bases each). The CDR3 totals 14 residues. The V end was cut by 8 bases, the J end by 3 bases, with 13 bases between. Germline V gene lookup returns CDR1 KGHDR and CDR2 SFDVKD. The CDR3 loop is CATKGGQGYNEQFF. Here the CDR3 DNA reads TGTGCCACCAAGGGGGGCCAGGGCTACAATGAGCAGTTCTTC.

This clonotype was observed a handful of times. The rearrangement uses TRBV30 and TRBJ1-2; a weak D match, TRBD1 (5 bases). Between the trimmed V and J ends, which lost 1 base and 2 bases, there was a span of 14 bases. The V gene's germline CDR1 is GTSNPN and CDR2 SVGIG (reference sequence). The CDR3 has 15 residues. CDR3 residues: CAWSATAKVNYGYTF. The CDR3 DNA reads TGTGCCTGGAGTGCGACAGCTAAAGTAAACTATGGCTACACCTTC.

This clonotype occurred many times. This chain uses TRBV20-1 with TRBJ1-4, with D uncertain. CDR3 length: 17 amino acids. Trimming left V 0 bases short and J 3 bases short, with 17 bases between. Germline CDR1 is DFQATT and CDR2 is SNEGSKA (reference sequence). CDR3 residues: CSARDLTPLGSNEKLFF. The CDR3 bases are TGCAGTGCTAGAGATCTGACCCCCCTTGGGTCTAATGAAAAACTGTTTTTT.

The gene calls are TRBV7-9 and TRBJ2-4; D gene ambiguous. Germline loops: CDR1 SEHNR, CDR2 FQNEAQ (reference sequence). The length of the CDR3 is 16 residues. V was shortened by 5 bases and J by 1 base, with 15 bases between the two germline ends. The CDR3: CASSHPSSGAKNIQYF. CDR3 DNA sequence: TGTGCCAGCAGCCACCCGTCGTCCGGGGCCAAAAACATTCAGTACTTC.

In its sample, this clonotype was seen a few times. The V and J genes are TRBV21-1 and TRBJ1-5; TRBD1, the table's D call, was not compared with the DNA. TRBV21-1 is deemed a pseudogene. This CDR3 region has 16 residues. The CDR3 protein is CASSTRTVSSPLPQHF. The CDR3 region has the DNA TGTGCCAGCAGCACCCGGACAGTATCCTCCCCGTTGCCCCAGCATTTT.

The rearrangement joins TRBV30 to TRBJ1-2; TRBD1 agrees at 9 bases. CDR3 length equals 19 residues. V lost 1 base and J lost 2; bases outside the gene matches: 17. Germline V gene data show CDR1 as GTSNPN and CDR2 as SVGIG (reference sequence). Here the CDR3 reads CAWSGGNSRQGGSNYGYTF. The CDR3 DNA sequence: TGTGCCTGGAGTGGCGGGAACTCTCGACAGGGGGGGTCCAACTATGGCTACACCTTC.

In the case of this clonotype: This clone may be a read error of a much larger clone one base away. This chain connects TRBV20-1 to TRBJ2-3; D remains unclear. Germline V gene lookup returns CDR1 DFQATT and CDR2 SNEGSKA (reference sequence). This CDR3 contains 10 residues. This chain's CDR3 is CCARDVNSHF. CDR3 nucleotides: TGCTGTGCTAGAGATGTTAACTCTCATTTT.

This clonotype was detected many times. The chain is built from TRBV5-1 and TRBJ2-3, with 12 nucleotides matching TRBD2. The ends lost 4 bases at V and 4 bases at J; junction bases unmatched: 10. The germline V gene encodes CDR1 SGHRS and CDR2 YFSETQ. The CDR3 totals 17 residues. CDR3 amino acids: CASSLHRTSGTPDTQYF. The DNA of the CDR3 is TGCGCCAGCAGCCTCCACAGGACTAGCGGGACCCCAGATACGCAGTATTTT.

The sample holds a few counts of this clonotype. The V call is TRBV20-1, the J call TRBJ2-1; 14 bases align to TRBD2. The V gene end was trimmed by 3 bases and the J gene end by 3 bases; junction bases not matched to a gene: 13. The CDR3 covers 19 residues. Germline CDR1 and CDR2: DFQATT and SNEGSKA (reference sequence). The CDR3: CSASPGTSGREGLYNEQFF. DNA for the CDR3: TGCAGTGCTAGCCCCGGGACTAGCGGGAGAGAGGGCCTCTACAATGAGCAGTTCTTC.

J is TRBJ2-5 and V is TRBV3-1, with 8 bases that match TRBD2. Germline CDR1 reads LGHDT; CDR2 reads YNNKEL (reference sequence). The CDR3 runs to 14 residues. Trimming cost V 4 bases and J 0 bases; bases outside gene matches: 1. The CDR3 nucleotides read TGTGCCAGCAGCCCGGGGGGGGACCAAGAGACCCAGTACTTC. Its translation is CASSPGGDQETQYF.

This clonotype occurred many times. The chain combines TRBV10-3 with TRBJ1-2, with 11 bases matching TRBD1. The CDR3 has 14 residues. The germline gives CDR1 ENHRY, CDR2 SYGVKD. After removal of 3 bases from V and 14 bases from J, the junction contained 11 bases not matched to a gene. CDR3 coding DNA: TGTGCCATCAGTGAAGGGGGGACAGGGGGTTTGAAGACCTTC. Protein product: CAISEGGTGGLKTF.

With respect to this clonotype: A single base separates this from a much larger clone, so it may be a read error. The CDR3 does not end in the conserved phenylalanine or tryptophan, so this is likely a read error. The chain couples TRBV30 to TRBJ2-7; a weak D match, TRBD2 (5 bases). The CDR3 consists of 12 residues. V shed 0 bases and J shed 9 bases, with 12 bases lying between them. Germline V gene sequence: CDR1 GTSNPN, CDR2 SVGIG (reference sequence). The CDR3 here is CAWSVLGETQYI. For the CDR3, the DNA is TGTGCCTGGAGTGTTCTCGGGGAAACGCAGTACATC.

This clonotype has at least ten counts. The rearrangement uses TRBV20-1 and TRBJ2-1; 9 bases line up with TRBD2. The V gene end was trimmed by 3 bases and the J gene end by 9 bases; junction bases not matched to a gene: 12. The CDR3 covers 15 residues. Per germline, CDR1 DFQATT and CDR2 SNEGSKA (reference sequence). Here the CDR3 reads CSASRPGLAGGEQFF. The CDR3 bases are TGCAGTGCTAGCAGGCCGGGACTAGCTGGTGGTGAGCAGTTCTTC.